Sequencing of this TCR beta chain was carried out in a study of a mutant IDH1 vaccine in newly diagnosed glioma. This clone has just one count. Germline V gene data show CDR1 as SQVTM and CDR2 as ANQGSEA. This CDR3 region has 12 residues. The germline V and J ends were trimmed by 8 bases and 5 bases, with 15 bases remaining between them. Some clones are missing from TCRdb's copy, which holds only in-frame ones; the method was immunoSEQ multiplex PCR. Found here are around 89,000 clones, 83% of them singletons; the top ten hold approximately 7.4%. Time point here: baseline, week 1 (first vaccination visit). As for treatment: pre-vaccination baseline after standard-of-care therapy.

This TCR derives from a woman between 45 and 65 years old with glioma. V is TRBV29-1 and J is TRBJ2-5, with D possibly matching TRBD1 (6 bases). Sequences were derived from PBMCs, sampled from a glioma patient treated with radiotherapy, temozolomide or both. In nucleotides, the CDR3 is TGCAGCCATGGGCAGGGGCGGGAGACCCAGTACTTC. This translates into CSHGQGRETQYF.